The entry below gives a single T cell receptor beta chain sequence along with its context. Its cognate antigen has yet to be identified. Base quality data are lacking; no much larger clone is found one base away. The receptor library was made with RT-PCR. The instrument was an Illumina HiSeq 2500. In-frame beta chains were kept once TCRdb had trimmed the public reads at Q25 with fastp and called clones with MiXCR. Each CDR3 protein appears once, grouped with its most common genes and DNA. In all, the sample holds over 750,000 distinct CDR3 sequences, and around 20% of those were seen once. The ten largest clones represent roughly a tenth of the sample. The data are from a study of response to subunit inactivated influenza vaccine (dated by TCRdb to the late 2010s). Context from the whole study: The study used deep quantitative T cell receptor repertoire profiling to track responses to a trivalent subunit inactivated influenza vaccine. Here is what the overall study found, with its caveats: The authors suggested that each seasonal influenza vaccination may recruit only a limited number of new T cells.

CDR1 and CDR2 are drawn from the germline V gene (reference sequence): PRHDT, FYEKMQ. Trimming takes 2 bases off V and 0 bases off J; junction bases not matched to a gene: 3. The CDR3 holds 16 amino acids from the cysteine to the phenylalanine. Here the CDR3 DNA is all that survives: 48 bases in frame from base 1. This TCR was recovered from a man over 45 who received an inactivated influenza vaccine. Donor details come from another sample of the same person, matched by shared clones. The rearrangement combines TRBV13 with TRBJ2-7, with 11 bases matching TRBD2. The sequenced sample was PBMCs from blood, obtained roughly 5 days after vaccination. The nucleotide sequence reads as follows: TGTGCCAGCAGCTTAAGGCTAGCGGGGGGCTCCTACGAGCAGTACTTC. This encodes CASSLRLAGGSYEQYF.